This is a list of T cell receptor beta chains from one sample in a study of cytomegalovirus exposure and HLA in healthy donors. The table came from immunoSEQ multiplex PCR; TCRdb's copy has only in-frame clones and leaves some out. The sample holds a few hundred thousand clones; just over 70% are singletons and the top ten take approximately 2.5%. Source material: PBMCs. Receptors originate from a female donor in good health and CMV-seronegative. Both conserved end residues are part of each CDR3. D genes are given only for firm matches. Clone sizes are given selectively: once, few, many, or a class where the clone is expanded.

abundance: NA
j_gene: TRBJ1-1
d_gene: TRBD1
v_gene: TRBV7-2
CDR3aa: CASSLGDRKNTEAFF
CDR3nt: TGTGCCAGCAGCCTAGGGGACAGAAAGAACACTGAAGCTTTCTTT

abundance: NA
j_gene: TRBJ1-1
d_gene: NA
v_gene: TRBV5-1
CDR3aa: CASSLRAEGTEAFF
CDR3nt: TGCGCCAGCAGCTTGAGAGCGGAGGGGACTGAAGCTTTCTTT

abundance: NA
j_gene: TRBJ1-2
d_gene: NA
v_gene: TRBV6-1
CDR3aa: CASSERSRPRDGYTF
CDR3nt: TGTGCCAGCAGTGAACGGTCCCGTCCACGGGATGGCTACACCTTC

abundance: NA
j_gene: TRBJ1-5
d_gene: NA
v_gene: TRBV19
CDR3aa: CASRGVNQPQHF
CDR3nt: TGTGCCAGTAGAGGAGTCAATCAGCCCCAGCATTTT

abundance: NA
j_gene: TRBJ1-5
d_gene: TRBD1
v_gene: TRBV7-9
CDR3aa: CASSWTGNNQPQHF
CDR3nt: TGTGCCAGCAGCTGGACAGGGAACAATCAGCCCCAGCATTTT

abundance: few
j_gene: TRBJ2-1
d_gene: TRBD2
v_gene: TRBV7-3
CDR3aa: CASSARLAGVYYEQFF
CDR3nt: TGTGCCAGCAGCGCGAGACTAGCGGGAGTATATTATGAGCAGTTCTTC

abundance: NA
j_gene: TRBJ2-7
d_gene: TRBD1
v_gene: TRBV5-1
CDR3aa: CASRHGQGYEQYF
CDR3nt: TGCGCCAGCAGGCATGGACAGGGCTACGAGCAGTACTTC

abundance: NA
j_gene: TRBJ2-3
d_gene: TRBD2
v_gene: TRBV30
CDR3aa: CAWSGNPSGTGGGVDTQYF
CDR3nt: TGTGCCTGGAGTGGTAACCCCTCGGGGACGGGAGGTGGGGTAGATACGCAGTATTTT

abundance: NA
j_gene: TRBJ2-6
d_gene: NA
v_gene: TRBV7-9
CDR3aa: CASSWRGANVLTF
CDR3nt: TGTGCCAGCAGCTGGAGGGGGGCCAACGTCCTGACTTTC

abundance: NA
j_gene: TRBJ2-5
d_gene: NA
v_gene: TRBV2
CDR3aa: CASRAGKMETQYF
CDR3nt: TGTGCCAGCAGGGCCGGGAAAATGGAGACCCAGTACTTC

abundance: NA
j_gene: TRBJ1-1
d_gene: NA
v_gene: TRBV30
CDR3aa: CAWSVQGTGRDTEAFF
CDR3nt: TGTGCCTGGAGTGTACAAGGAACAGGGAGGGACACTGAAGCTTTCTTT

abundance: NA
j_gene: TRBJ2-4
d_gene: NA
v_gene: TRBV19
CDR3aa: CASSILGQPLAKNIQYF
CDR3nt: TGTGCCAGTAGTATTCTCGGACAGCCCCTAGCCAAAAACATTCAGTACTTC

abundance: few
j_gene: TRBJ2-3
d_gene: NA
v_gene: TRBV6-6
CDR3aa: CASGREGTDTQYF
CDR3nt: TGTGCCTCCGGGCGGGAAGGCACAGATACGCAGTATTTT

abundance: once
j_gene: TRBJ2-1
d_gene: NA
v_gene: TRBV11-2
CDR3aa: CASSLASALTNEQFF
CDR3nt: TGTGCCAGCAGCTTAGCTAGCGCCCTTACTAATGAGCAGTTCTTC

abundance: few
j_gene: TRBJ2-7
d_gene: NA
v_gene: TRBV27
CDR3aa: CASSLSGRIYEQYF
CDR3nt: TGTGCCAGCAGTTTATCGGGGCGGATCTACGAGCAGTACTTC

abundance: NA
j_gene: TRBJ1-1
d_gene: NA
v_gene: TRBV7-9
CDR3aa: CSSSLDQGLTEAFF
CDR3nt: TGTTCCAGCAGCTTAGACCAGGGTCTTACTGAAGCTTTCTTT

abundance: NA
j_gene: TRBJ2-3
d_gene: TRBD2
v_gene: TRBV6-4
CDR3aa: CASSDSGGDTDTQYF
CDR3nt: TGTGCCAGCAGTGACTCCGGGGGGGATACAGATACGCAGTATTTT

abundance: NA
j_gene: TRBJ1-2
d_gene: TRBD1
v_gene: TRBV10-3
CDR3aa: CAISVPGQGDNGYTF
CDR3nt: TGTGCCATCAGTGTACCGGGACAGGGGGACAATGGCTACACCTTC

abundance: NA
j_gene: TRBJ1-2
d_gene: TRBD1
v_gene: TRBV19
CDR3aa: CASSRSGGGYGYTF
CDR3nt: TGTGCCAGTAGTAGATCAGGGGGCGGCTATGGCTACACCTTC

abundance: few
j_gene: TRBJ1-1
d_gene: NA
v_gene: TRBV5-1
CDR3aa: CASSLQGSLGTEAFF
CDR3nt: TGCGCCAGCAGCTTGCAGGGCTCGTTGGGCACTGAAGCTTTCTTT

abundance: NA
j_gene: TRBJ1-2
d_gene: NA
v_gene: TRBV19
CDR3aa: CASSRGSGYTF
CDR3nt: TGTGCCAGTAGTAGGGGCAGTGGCTACACCTTC

abundance: few
j_gene: TRBJ2-7
d_gene: NA
v_gene: TRBV11-3
CDR3aa: CASSLLPYEQYF
CDR3nt: TGTGCCAGCAGCCTACTCCCCTACGAGCAGTACTTC

abundance: NA
j_gene: TRBJ1-2
d_gene: TRBD1
v_gene: TRBV9
CDR3aa: CASAPLGGGYTF
CDR3nt: TGTGCCAGCGCCCCTCTAGGGGGCGGCTACACCTTC

abundance: NA
j_gene: TRBJ1-3
d_gene: NA
v_gene: TRBV9
CDR3aa: CASSVASWDISGNTIYF
CDR3nt: TGTGCCAGCAGCGTAGCTTCATGGGACATCTCTGGAAACACCATATATTTT

abundance: NA
j_gene: TRBJ2-7
d_gene: NA
v_gene: TRBV6-5
CDR3aa: CASSSGAYEQYF
CDR3nt: TGTGCCAGCAGTTCCGGTGCCTACGAGCAGTACTTC

abundance: NA
j_gene: TRBJ1-1
d_gene: TRBD1
v_gene: TRBV27
CDR3aa: CASSLRGRVVTEAFF
CDR3nt: TGTGCCAGCAGTCTTAGGGGGCGTGTTGTAACTGAAGCTTTCTTT

abundance: NA
j_gene: TRBJ2-4
d_gene: NA
v_gene: TRBV28
CDR3aa: CASSLVTGVADIQYF
CDR3nt: TGTGCCAGCAGTTTGGTGACGGGGGTAGCAGACATTCAGTACTTC

abundance: NA
j_gene: TRBJ2-5
d_gene: TRBD1
v_gene: TRBV30
CDR3aa: CACLGTGGIETQYF
CDR3nt: TGTGCCTGTCTGGGGACAGGGGGCATCGAGACCCAGTACTTC

abundance: few
j_gene: TRBJ1-5
d_gene: NA
v_gene: TRBV29-1
CDR3aa: CSVDGGGNQPQHF
CDR3nt: TGCAGCGTCGACGGGGGGGGCAATCAGCCCCAGCATTTT

abundance: NA
j_gene: TRBJ2-7
d_gene: TRBD2
v_gene: TRBV19
CDR3aa: CASRASGSRDEQYF
CDR3nt: TGTGCCAGTAGGGCTAGCGGGAGTCGTGACGAGCAGTACTTC

abundance: few
j_gene: TRBJ2-7
d_gene: TRBD2
v_gene: TRBV19
CDR3aa: CASSSGGLFLEQYF
CDR3nt: TGTGCCAGTAGCTCGGGGGGGCTTTTTTTGGAGCAGTACTTC

abundance: few
j_gene: TRBJ2-1
d_gene: TRBD1
v_gene: TRBV5-1
CDR3aa: CASFLGQGANEQFF
CDR3nt: TGCGCCAGCTTCCTCGGACAGGGGGCAAATGAGCAGTTCTTC

abundance: few
j_gene: TRBJ2-7
d_gene: NA
v_gene: TRBV7-2
CDR3aa: CASSTRVPYEQYF
CDR3nt: TGTGCCAGCAGCACCAGGGTTCCCTACGAGCAGTACTTC

abundance: NA
j_gene: TRBJ1-1
d_gene: NA
v_gene: TRBV5-8
CDR3aa: CASSLGVGGLQAFF
CDR3nt: TGTGCCAGCAGCTTGGGCGTCGGGGGTCTTCAAGCTTTCTTT

abundance: NA
j_gene: TRBJ2-7
d_gene: NA
v_gene: TRBV6-1
CDR3aa: CASSESTEVDEQYF
CDR3nt: TGTGCCAGCAGTGAGAGTACCGAGGTCGACGAGCAGTACTTC

abundance: NA
j_gene: TRBJ2-1
d_gene: NA
v_gene: TRBV6-5
CDR3aa: CASSYSIRDSYNEQFF
CDR3nt: TGTGCCAGCAGTTACTCGATCCGGGACTCCTACAATGAGCAGTTCTTC

abundance: NA
j_gene: TRBJ2-7
d_gene: NA
v_gene: TRBV9
CDR3aa: CASSAQGVEQYF
CDR3nt: TGTGCCAGCAGTGCCCAAGGGGTAGAGCAGTACTTC

abundance: NA
j_gene: TRBJ2-4
d_gene: TRBD1
v_gene: TRBV10-2
CDR3aa: CASSGGSAWAGGDIQYF
CDR3nt: TGCGCCAGCAGTGGGGGAAGTGCTTGGGCAGGGGGAGACATTCAGTACTTC

abundance: NA
j_gene: TRBJ2-2
d_gene: TRBD1
v_gene: TRBV5-1
CDR3aa: CASSLYGQGATGELFF
CDR3nt: TGCGCCAGCAGCCTTTATGGACAGGGGGCTACCGGGGAGCTGTTTTTT

abundance: NA
j_gene: TRBJ2-7
d_gene: TRBD1
v_gene: TRBV27
CDR3aa: CASSLAAGGSYEQYF
CDR3nt: TGTGCCAGCAGTTTAGCCGCAGGGGGTTCCTACGAGCAGTACTTC

abundance: NA
j_gene: TRBJ1-4
d_gene: NA
v_gene: TRBV28
CDR3aa: CASSFGLREKLFF
CDR3nt: TGTGCCAGCAGTTTTGGACTGCGAGAAAAACTGTTTTTT

abundance: NA
j_gene: TRBJ2-1
d_gene: TRBD2
v_gene: TRBV27
CDR3aa: CASSPRLAGGFIGSYNEQFF
CDR3nt: TGTGCCAGCAGTCCCCGTTTAGCGGGAGGGTTCATTGGCTCCTACAATGAGCAGTTCTTC

abundance: NA
j_gene: TRBJ2-3
d_gene: TRBD1
v_gene: TRBV5-8
CDR3aa: CASSLEGTETDTQYF
CDR3nt: TGTGCCAGCAGCTTGGAGGGGACAGAGACAGATACGCAGTATTTT

abundance: few
j_gene: TRBJ2-1
d_gene: TRBD2
v_gene: TRBV6-5
CDR3aa: CASSRAGGLNEQFF
CDR3nt: TGTGCCAGCAGTAGAGCGGGAGGGCTGAATGAGCAGTTCTTC

abundance: once
j_gene: TRBJ1-5
d_gene: TRBD1
v_gene: TRBV28
CDR3aa: CASITHPGQGINQPQHF
CDR3nt: TGTGCCAGCATCACTCATCCGGGACAGGGGATTAATCAGCCCCAGCATTTT

abundance: NA
j_gene: TRBJ2-7
d_gene: NA
v_gene: TRBV29-1
CDR3aa: CSVVTVEQYF
CDR3nt: TGCAGCGTAGTTACGGTAGAGCAGTACTTC

abundance: NA
j_gene: TRBJ2-1
d_gene: TRBD2
v_gene: TRBV2
CDR3aa: CASRNLAGRYNEQFF
CDR3nt: TGTGCCAGCAGAAACCTAGCGGGACGCTACAATGAGCAGTTCTTC

abundance: NA
j_gene: TRBJ2-1
d_gene: TRBD2
v_gene: TRBV29-1
CDR3aa: CSTWGGHRGDNEQFF
CDR3nt: TGCAGCACATGGGGAGGTCACCGGGGGGACAATGAGCAGTTCTTC

abundance: NA
j_gene: TRBJ1-1
d_gene: TRBD1
v_gene: TRBV18
CDR3aa: CASSGQGAEAFF
CDR3nt: TGTGCCAGCTCGGGACAGGGAGCTGAAGCTTTCTTT

abundance: NA
j_gene: TRBJ1-5
d_gene: NA
v_gene: TRBV5-1
CDR3aa: CASSLGGLQASNQPQHF
CDR3nt: TGCGCCAGCAGCTTGGGGGGCTTACAGGCTAGCAATCAGCCCCAGCATTTT

abundance: NA
j_gene: TRBJ2-1
d_gene: NA
v_gene: TRBV4-1
CDR3aa: CASSPTGTREQFF
CDR3nt: TGCGCCAGCAGCCCGACCGGGACAAGGGAGCAGTTCTTC

abundance: NA
j_gene: TRBJ2-7
d_gene: NA
v_gene: TRBV29-1
CDR3aa: CSAGRGTGEQYF
CDR3nt: TGCAGCGCCGGCCGCGGGACGGGCGAGCAGTACTTC

abundance: NA
j_gene: TRBJ1-1
d_gene: NA
v_gene: TRBV6-5
CDR3aa: CASMGGWTEAFF
CDR3nt: TGTGCCAGCATGGGGGGATGGACTGAAGCTTTCTTT

abundance: NA
j_gene: TRBJ1-4
d_gene: NA
v_gene: TRBV28
CDR3aa: CASSMTGLNEKLFF
CDR3nt: TGTGCCAGCAGTATGACGGGACTTAATGAAAAACTGTTTTTT

abundance: NA
j_gene: TRBJ2-2
d_gene: TRBD1
v_gene: TRBV6-5
CDR3aa: CASSFLGGRGDRELFF
CDR3nt: TGTGCCAGCAGTTTTCTAGGGGGCAGGGGTGACCGGGAGCTGTTTTTT

abundance: NA
j_gene: TRBJ2-1
d_gene: TRBD2
v_gene: TRBV4-1
CDR3aa: CASSQYSGRSYNEQFF
CDR3nt: TGCGCCAGCAGCCAATATAGCGGGAGGTCCTACAATGAGCAGTTCTTC

abundance: NA
j_gene: TRBJ2-3
d_gene: TRBD2
v_gene: TRBV19
CDR3aa: CASTQSGNGADTQYF
CDR3nt: TGTGCCAGTACCCAAAGCGGGAACGGCGCAGATACGCAGTATTTT

abundance: NA
j_gene: TRBJ1-5
d_gene: TRBD1
v_gene: TRBV7-8
CDR3aa: CASRKAGTGIQPQHF
CDR3nt: TGTGCCAGCAGGAAAGCCGGGACAGGGATCCAGCCCCAGCATTTT

abundance: NA
j_gene: TRBJ1-1
d_gene: NA
v_gene: TRBV6-5
CDR3aa: CASSYSSFGGNTEAFF
CDR3nt: TGTGCCAGCAGTTACTCGTCTTTCGGGGGGAACACTGAAGCTTTCTTT

abundance: few
j_gene: TRBJ1-1
d_gene: NA
v_gene: TRBV27
CDR3aa: CASSAGSTEAFF
CDR3nt: TGTGCCAGCAGCGCGGGCTCCACTGAAGCTTTCTTT